The sequence of this T cell receptor (beta chain) was determined in a study of ipilimumab plus nivolumab after autologous stem cell transplantation. The table came from immunoSEQ multiplex PCR; TCRdb's copy has only in-frame clones and leaves some out. This sample has 20,000 to 25,000 clones, with 74% found just once. CDR1 and CDR2 (germline): SGHDT, YYEEEE. This CDR3 is 14 amino acids long. J gave up 10 bases and V 4 bases, and 9 bases lay outside the gene matches. The V gene is TRBV5-6, the J gene TRBJ2-3; 10 bases align to TRBD1. This receptor was taken from a male donor with diffuse large B-cell lymphoma. The input for sequencing was PBMCs, taken in a trial of ipilimumab plus nivolumab as post-transplant consolidation. The CDR3 nucleotides read TGTGCCAGCAGCCTACGACAGGGGGCAAGGGCGCAGTATTTT. It specifies CASSLRQGARAQYF.